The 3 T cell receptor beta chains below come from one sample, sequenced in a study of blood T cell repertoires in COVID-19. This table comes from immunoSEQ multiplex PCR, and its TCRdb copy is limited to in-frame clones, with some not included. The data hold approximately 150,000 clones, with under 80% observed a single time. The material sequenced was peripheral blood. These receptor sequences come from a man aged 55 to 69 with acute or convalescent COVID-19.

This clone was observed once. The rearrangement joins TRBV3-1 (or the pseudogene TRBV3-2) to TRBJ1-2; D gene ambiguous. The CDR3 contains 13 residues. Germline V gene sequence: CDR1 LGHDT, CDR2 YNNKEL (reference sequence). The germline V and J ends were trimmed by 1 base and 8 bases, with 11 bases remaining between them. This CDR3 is CASSQAGTQGYTF. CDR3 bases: TGTGCCAGCAGCCAAGCAGGAACTCAGGGCTACACCTTC.

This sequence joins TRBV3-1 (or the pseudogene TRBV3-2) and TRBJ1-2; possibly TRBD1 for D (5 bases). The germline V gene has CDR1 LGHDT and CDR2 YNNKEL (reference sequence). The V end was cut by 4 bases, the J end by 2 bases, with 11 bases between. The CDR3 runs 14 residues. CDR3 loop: CASSPGGGNYGYTF. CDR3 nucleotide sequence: TGTGCCAGCAGCCCCGGGGGGGGGAACTATGGCTACACCTTC.

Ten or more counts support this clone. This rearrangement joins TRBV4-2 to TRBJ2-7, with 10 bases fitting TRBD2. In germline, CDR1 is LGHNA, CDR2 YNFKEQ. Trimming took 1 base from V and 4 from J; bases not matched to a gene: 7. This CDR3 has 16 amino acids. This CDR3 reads CASSQGSSGSLYEQYF. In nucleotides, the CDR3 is TGTGCCAGCAGCCAAGGTTCTAGCGGGAGCTTATACGAGCAGTACTTC.